This T cell receptor (beta chain) appears in the sequencing data of a study of Ad26.COV2.S vaccination and SARS-CoV-2 variants. Study-level results: Measurements of TCR breadth and depth may have given underestimates of the total T cell responses.

The V segment lost 3 bases and the J segment 7 bases; nucleotides outside the gene matches: 4. The CDR3 totals 14 residues. Per the germline V gene, CDR1 is WSHSY and CDR2 is SAAADI. Indicated treatment: 15 to 20 received Ad26.COV2.S at low or high dose, single or two shots; several received placebo; per-sample allocation not given. After the first vaccine or placebo injection, samples were drawn on day 63. As to this clone: Its antigen is still unknown.

Assay: immunoSEQ multiplex PCR; the TCRdb copy retains only in-frame clones and omits some. The profile shows 300,000 to 400,000 clones, 88% of them singletons. The receptor comes from a person aged 18-60 years who received the Ad26.COV2.S COVID-19 vaccine or a placebo. The sequencing here drew on peripheral blood, taken in a trial of Ad26.COV2.S vaccine versus placebo. The V call is TRBV10-2, the J call TRBJ1-5; 9 positions agree with TRBD1. CDR3 coding DNA: TGCGCCAGCAGTGACGGACAGGGGCGACAGCCCCAGCATTTT. As protein: CASSDGQGRQPQHF.